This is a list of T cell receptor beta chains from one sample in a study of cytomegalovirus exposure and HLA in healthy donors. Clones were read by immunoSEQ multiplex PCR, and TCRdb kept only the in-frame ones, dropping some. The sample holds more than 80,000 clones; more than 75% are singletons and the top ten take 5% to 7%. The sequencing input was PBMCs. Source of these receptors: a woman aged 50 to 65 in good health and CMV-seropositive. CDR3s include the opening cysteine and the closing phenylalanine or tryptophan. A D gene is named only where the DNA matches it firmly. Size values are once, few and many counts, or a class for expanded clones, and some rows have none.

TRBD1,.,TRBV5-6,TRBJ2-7,TGTGCCAGCAGTTCGTCCGGGACAGGGGTTTACGAGCAGTACTTC,CASSSSGTGVYEQYF
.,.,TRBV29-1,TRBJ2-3,TGCAGCGTTGAAGATAGCGGCATGGGCACAGATACGCAGTATTTT,CSVEDSGMGTDTQYF
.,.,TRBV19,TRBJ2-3,TGTGCCAGTAGTATAGACCCCACCAGGGCAGATACGCAGTATTTT,CASSIDPTRADTQYF
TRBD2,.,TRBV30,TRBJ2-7,TGTGCCTACCAACTAGCGAGCTCCTACGAGCAGTACTTC,CAYQLASSYEQYF
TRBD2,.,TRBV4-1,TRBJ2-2,TGCGCCAGCAGGCTCAGGGAGGGGAGCTTATCCGGGGAGCTGTTTTTT,CASRLREGSLSGELFF
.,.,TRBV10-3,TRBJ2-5,TGTGCCATCAGTGACGGCCAAGAGACCCAGTACTTC,CAISDGQETQYF
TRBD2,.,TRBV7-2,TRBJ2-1,TGTGCCAGCAGCCCTACTAGCGGGGGGGCCGGTGAGCAGTTCTTC,CASSPTSGGAGEQFF
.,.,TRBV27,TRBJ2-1,TGTGCCAGCAGTTTATTTGGGAGCTACAATGAGCAGTTCTTC,CASSLFGSYNEQFF
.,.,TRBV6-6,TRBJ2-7,TGTGCCAGCAGTCACCCTCGGGTTGGAAACGAGCAGTACTTC,CASSHPRVGNEQYF
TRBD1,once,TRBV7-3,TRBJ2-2,TGTGCCAGCAGCTGGGACAGGGTCTCCGGGGAGCTGTTTTTT,CASSWDRVSGELFF
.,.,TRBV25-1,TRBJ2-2,TGTGCCAGCCAGCAGGCCCCTTCCACCGGGGAGCTGTTTTTT,CASQQAPSTGELFF
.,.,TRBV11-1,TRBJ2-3,TGTGCCAGCAGCGACCAAGCCAGGGCAGATACGCAGTATTTT,CASSDQARADTQYF
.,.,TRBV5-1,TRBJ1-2,TGCGCCAGCAGCTTGGGCTTAAGCGGCTATGGCTACACCTTC,CASSLGLSGYGYTF
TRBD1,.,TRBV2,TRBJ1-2,TGTGCCAGCATCTTGACAGGGCTGACCTATGGCTACACCTTC,CASILTGLTYGYTF
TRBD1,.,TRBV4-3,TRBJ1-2,TGCGCCAGCAGCCAAGAAATCCCGGGACAGGGGTATGGCTACACCTTC,CASSQEIPGQGYGYTF
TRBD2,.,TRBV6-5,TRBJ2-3,TGTGCCAGCAGATTTAGCGGGGGTGTCCCAGATACGCAGTATTTT,CASRFSGGVPDTQYF
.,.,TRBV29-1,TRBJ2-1,TGCAGCGTTGTCGAGCTATACAATGAGCAGTTCTTC,CSVVELYNEQFF
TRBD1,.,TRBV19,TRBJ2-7,TGTGCCAGTACCAAGACAGGGAAGAGCTCCTACGAGCAGTACTTC,CASTKTGKSSYEQYF
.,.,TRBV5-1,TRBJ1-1,TGCGCCAGCAGCTTTCTGGGGGGGTTGAACACTGAAGCTTTCTTT,CASSFLGGLNTEAFF
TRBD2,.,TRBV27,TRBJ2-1,TGTGCCAGCAGTTTAGGGGATATGGGACTACAGATCTACAATGAGCAGTTCTTC,CASSLGDMGLQIYNEQFF
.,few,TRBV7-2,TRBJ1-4,TGTGCCAGCAGCTTCCTACAGGGCGGGAATGAAAAACTGTTTTTT,CASSFLQGGNEKLFF
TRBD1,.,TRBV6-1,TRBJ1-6,TGTGCCAGCAGTAAATGGACAGGGGCCAATTCACCCCTCCACTTT,CASSKWTGANSPLHF
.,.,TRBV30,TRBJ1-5,TGTGCCTGGAGTGTACGAGTTGGGACAACAAATAGCAATCAGCCCCAGCATTTT,CAWSVRVGTTNSNQPQHF
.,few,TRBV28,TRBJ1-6,TGTGCCAGCAGTCTTTCCTTACAGGGTAGCTCCTATAATTCACCCCTCCACTTT,CASSLSLQGSSYNSPLHF
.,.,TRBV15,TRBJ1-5,TGTGCCACCAGCAGAGATACAGGGCAGGATCAGCCCCAGCATTTT,CATSRDTGQDQPQHF
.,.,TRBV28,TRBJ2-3,TGTGCCAGCAGTTTATACGGACTATCTAGCACAGATACGCAGTATTTT,CASSLYGLSSTDTQYF
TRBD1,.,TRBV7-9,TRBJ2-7,TGTGCCAGCAGCTTAGCTAGGACAGGGGCCGAGCAGTACTTC,CASSLARTGAEQYF
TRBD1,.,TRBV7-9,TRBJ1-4,TGTGCCAGCAGCTATCCGGGACAGGGGAATAAGAATGAAAAACTGTTTTTT,CASSYPGQGNKNEKLFF
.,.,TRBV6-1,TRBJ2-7,TGTGCCAGCGGGGCCGAGATTTACGAGCAGTACTTC,CASGAEIYEQYF
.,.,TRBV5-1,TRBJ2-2,TGCGCCAGCAGCTTGGATGCGGGGGCAGCGAACACCGGGGAGCTGTTTTTT,CASSLDAGAANTGELFF
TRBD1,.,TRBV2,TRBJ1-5,TGTGCCAGCAGTCAGGGGGAGTCTCAGCCCCAGCATTTT,CASSQGESQPQHF
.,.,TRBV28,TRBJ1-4,TGTGCCAGCACCTTCCGGACTAATGAAAAACTGTTTTTC,CASTFRTNEKLFF
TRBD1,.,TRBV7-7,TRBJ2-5,TGTGCCAGCAGCCCGGGGACAGGGTCGACAGGGGCGACCCAGTACTTC,CASSPGTGSTGATQYF
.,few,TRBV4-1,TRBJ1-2,TGCGCCAGCAGCCAAGATAGGGTCGGGGGCTATGGCTACACCTTC,CASSQDRVGGYGYTF
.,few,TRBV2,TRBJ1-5,TGTGCCAGCAGAGTTTCAGGTAGCAATCAGCCCCAGCATTTT,CASRVSGSNQPQHF
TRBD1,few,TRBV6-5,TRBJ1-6,TGTGCCAGCGGGGGACAGGTGAATAATTCACCCCTCCACTTT,CASGGQVNNSPLHF
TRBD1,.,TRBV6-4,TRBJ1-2,TGTGCCAGCAGTGTTCCCAGGGGGCCTCGCTATGGCTACACCTTC,CASSVPRGPRYGYTF
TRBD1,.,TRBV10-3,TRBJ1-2,TGTGCCATCAGTGACGGACAGGTCTGGGGATACACCTTC,CAISDGQVWGYTF
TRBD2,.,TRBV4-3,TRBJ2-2,TGCGCCAGCAGCCAAGCCCCGGCAGGCGGGGGGGCGAACACCGGGGAGCTGTTTTTT,CASSQAPAGGGANTGELFF
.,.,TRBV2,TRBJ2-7,TGTGCCAGCAGTGAATACCCGCGGGGCGAGCAGTACTTC,CASSEYPRGEQYF
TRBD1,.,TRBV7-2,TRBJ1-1,TGTGCCAGCAGCTCCGAGGACAGGGGCAACACTGAAGCTTTCTTT,CASSSEDRGNTEAFF
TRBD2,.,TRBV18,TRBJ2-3,TGTGCCAGCTCCGGACTAGCGGGACTCACAGATACGCAGTATTTT,CASSGLAGLTDTQYF
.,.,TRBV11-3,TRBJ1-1,TGTGCCAGCAGCGTCCAACGGGTGAACACTGAAGCTTTCTTT,CASSVQRVNTEAFF
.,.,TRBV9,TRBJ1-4,TGTGCCAGCAGCGCAATGGGACAACGGGAAGAAAAACTGTTTTTT,CASSAMGQREEKLFF
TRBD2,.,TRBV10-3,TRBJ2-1,TGTGCCATCAGTGAGCCCGGACTAGCAAGTTACAATGAGCAGTTCTTC,CAISEPGLASYNEQFF
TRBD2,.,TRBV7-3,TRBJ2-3,TGTGCCAGCAGCTTAGTTGAACTAGCGGGTGCAGATACGCAGTATTTT,CASSLVELAGADTQYF
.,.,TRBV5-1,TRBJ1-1,TGCGCCAGCGCGAGATCCATGAACACTGAAGCTTTCTTT,CASARSMNTEAFF
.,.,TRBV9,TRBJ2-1,TGTGCCAGCAGCGTAGATCCGGGGAATCGCAATGAGCAGTTCTTC,CASSVDPGNRNEQFF
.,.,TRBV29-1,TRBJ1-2,TGCAGCCACGGCGGGAACGGCTACACCTTC,CSHGGNGYTF
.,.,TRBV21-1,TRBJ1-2,TGTGCCAGCAGCAAAGAGGAGGCGGCAGGGAGGCTGGATGGCTACACCTTC,CASSKEEAAGRLDGYTF
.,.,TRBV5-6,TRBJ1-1,TGTGCCAGCAGCTTGGTGGGGCAAACTGAAGCTTTCTTT,CASSLVGQTEAFF
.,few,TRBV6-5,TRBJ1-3,TGTGCCAGCAGCCCCGGGGAAGGAAACACCATATATTTT,CASSPGEGNTIYF